This TCR beta chain was captured in a study of Tregs in tolerant kidney transplant recipients. Trimming left V 4 bases short and J 3 bases short, with 16 bases between. The CDR3 loop spans 15 amino acids. The germline CDR1 and CDR2 sequences are SGDLS and YYNGEE. CD4+CD25+CD127- Tregs, CD4+CD25- non-Tregs, CD4 and CD8 cells were sorted. Sequencing used immunoSEQ multiplex PCR; TCRdb keeps in-frame clones, though not all of them. In the table there are about 78,000 clones, around 93% of which are singletons. Here the sequenced sample was Tregs from blood, taken before the transplant. This receptor was obtained from a human donor who received a combined kidney and bone marrow transplant. The chain combines TRBV9 with TRBJ1-2, with a weak D call TRBD1 (6 bases). CDR3 protein: CASSPGAGADYGYTF. Here the CDR3 DNA reads TGTGCCAGCAGCCCCGGTGCAGGGGCTGACTATGGCTACACCTTC.